The source of this TCR beta chain is a study of blood T cell repertoires in COVID-19. The wider study: The United States, Italy and Spain supplied acute and convalescent COVID-19 samples. In each case, the material was cDNA or gDNA derived from T cells, B-cell-depleted T cells, or PBMCs.

Sequencing was performed with immunoSEQ multiplex PCR; in TCRdb, only in-frame clones are kept and a portion is missing. This sample carries roughly 250,000 clones, about 73% of them seen once, and the ten largest clones take over 3%. CDR1 and CDR2 (germline): LGHDT, YNNKEL (reference sequence). V lost 11 bases and J lost 4, with 8 bases in between. The CDR3 totals 11 residues. This clone was seen a few times. This sample also contains other DNA sequences that code for the same CDR3. The TCR sequence derives from a woman older than 75 with acute or convalescent COVID-19. The specimen was peripheral blood. The J gene is TRBJ2-2, the V gene TRBV3-1 (or the pseudogene TRBV3-2), with D possibly TRBD2 on 6 matching bases. This CDR3 is CASGGTGELFF. CDR3 coding DNA: TGTGCCTCCGGGGGCACCGGGGAGCTGTTTTTT.